This entry lists 8 T cell receptor beta chains sequenced from one sample in a study of beta chain features in type 1 diabetes. Since all of the isolated RNA was reverse transcribed, expressed TCRB transcripts were what got sequenced. The assay was immunoSEQ multiplex PCR, and TCRdb's table has in-frame clones only and misses some. The sample contains 400,000 to 450,000 clones, over 11% of which appear only once. Sequenced: naive CD4+ T cells from blood. All receptors derive from a young man in good health.

The chain employs TRBV30 and TRBJ1-1, with D possibly TRBD1 on 6 matching bases. The CDR3 spans 12 residues. Deletions cut 2 bases from V and 5 bases from J, with 9 bases between. The germline V gene has CDR1 GTSNPN and CDR2 SVGIG (reference sequence). CDR3 amino acids: CAWSPQGTEAFF. CDR3 sequence (DNA): TGTGCCTGGAGTCCCCAGGGGACTGAAGCTTTCTTT.

The chain combines TRBV5-4 with TRBJ2-7; TRBD1 agrees at 8 bases. V dropped 2 bases and J dropped 2; count of bases not matched to a gene: 3. CDR1 is SGHNT and CDR2 is YYREEE in the germline V gene (reference sequence). This CDR3 comprises 14 residues. This CDR3 reads CASSLQGGTYEQYV. DNA for the CDR3: TGTGCCAGCAGCTTACAGGGGGGAACCTACGAGCAGTACGTC.

The chain is built from TRBV18 and TRBJ2-7; 7 nucleotides agree with TRBD2. The CDR3 runs 14 residues. Germline CDR1 and CDR2: KGHSH and LQKENI. The V and J ends lost 1 base and 4 bases, in that order; junction bases with no gene match: 4. CDR3 bases: TGTGCCAGCTCACCACGCGGGAGCGGGTACGAGCAGTACGTC. Encoded protein: CASSPRGSGYEQYV.

This clone has only a few counts. V and J are TRBV4-3 and TRBJ2-7, with 10 bases lining up with TRBD1. With V trimmed by 1 base and J by 6 bases, 9 bases remained unmatched. CDR3 length: 16 residues. The germline gives CDR1 LGHNA, CDR2 YSLEER. The CDR3 here is CASSQGLRDRGGEQYF. The CDR3 DNA reads as TGCGCCAGCAGCCAAGGCCTCCGGGACAGGGGTGGCGAGCAGTACTTC.

The chain couples TRBV7-3 to TRBJ2-5; possible D gene TRBD1, 5 bases. The CDR3 covers 13 residues. Germline V CDR1 and CDR2: SGHTA, FQGTGA. The V end lost 1 base, the J end lost 4 bases, and 7 bases lay between the germline ends. This CDR3 reads CASSLRGPETQYF. For the CDR3, the DNA is TGTGCCAGCAGCTTAAGGGGCCCAGAGACCCAGTACTTC.

The chain employs TRBV12-5 and TRBJ2-5, with D possibly being TRBD1 or TRBD2 (6 bases each). With 1 base removed from V and 4 bases from J, the gap between germline ends came to 13 bases. Germline V CDR1 and CDR2: LGHNT, FRNRAP. The CDR3 spans 15 residues. CDR3 amino acids: CASGLGDTSRETQYF. The CDR3 nucleotides read TGTGCTAGTGGTTTGGGGGACACTAGCCGAGAGACCCAGTACTTC.

J is TRBJ1-4 and V is TRBV30, with 7 positions matching TRBD1. This CDR3 has 17 amino acids. Unmatched junction bases numbered 9, after V lost 2 bases and J lost 0 bases. CDR1 GTSNPN and CDR2 SVGIG come from the germline V gene (reference sequence). The chain's CDR3 is CAWSTGQVHTTNEKLFF. CDR3 nucleotide sequence: TGTGCCTGGAGTACCGGACAGGTTCACACAACTAATGAAAAACTGTTTTTT.

This clone was seen a few times. The rearrangement uses TRBV7-9 and TRBJ1-1, with TRBD1 identical over 8 bases. CDR3 length: 14 residues. V lost 0 bases and J lost 11; bases outside the gene matches: 8. The germline CDR1 and CDR2 sequences are SEHNR and FQNEAQ (reference sequence). The chain's CDR3 is CASSLAVRTGLAFF. Here the CDR3 DNA reads TGTGCCAGCAGCTTAGCCGTTCGGACAGGGTTGGCTTTCTTT.